One sample yielded the 20 T cell receptor beta chains listed below, sequenced in a study of cytomegalovirus exposure and HLA in healthy donors. PCR used 60 Vbeta primers and 13 Jbeta primers. The protocol was immunoSEQ multiplex PCR, while the TCRdb copy is restricted to in-frame clones and leaves out a portion. The sample includes around 190,000 clones, around 85% of them seen just once. The sequenced sample was PBMCs. These receptors were taken from a woman in her fifties or sixties in good health and CMV-seronegative.

This chain links TRBV6-1 with TRBJ2-7; no clear D. Trimming pared 1 base from V and 2 bases from J, leaving 6 bases between. The CDR3 length is 13 residues. The V gene's germline CDR1 is MNHNS and CDR2 SASEGT. This chain's CDR3 is CASSEGGPYEQYF. The DNA for the CDR3 is TGTGCCAGCAGTGAAGGCGGCCCCTACGAGCAGTACTTC.

The V gene is TRBV6-1, the J gene TRBJ2-4; a weak D match, TRBD2 (5 bases). CDR3 size: 16 residues. V gave up 2 bases and J gave up 2 bases, with 13 bases separating them. The germline V gene encodes CDR1 MNHNS and CDR2 SASEGT. DNA for the CDR3: TGTGCCAGCAGTGAACTGAGGGAGATCTCCAAAAACATTCAGTACTTC. Translating gives CASSELREISKNIQYF.

This clone was seen once. The chain carries TRBV28 and TRBJ2-2, with 7 bases lining up with TRBD1. The trim removed 7 bases at V and 5 bases at J, leaving 10 bases unmatched. The CDR3 consists of 15 residues. Germline V gene data show CDR1 as MDHEN and CDR2 as SYDVKM. This CDR3 is CASTFRGQLTGELFF. CDR3 bases: TGTGCCAGCACTTTCCGGGGACAGTTAACCGGGGAGCTGTTTTTT.

The chain couples TRBV28 to TRBJ1-2; no firm D call. The CDR3 extends over 13 amino acids. Germline-derived CDR1 and CDR2 are MDHEN and SYDVKM. Deletions cut 3 bases from V and 8 bases from J, with 13 bases between. The CDR3 DNA sequence: TGTGCCAGCAGTTTCGCAGGATCGGAAGGCTACACCTTC. It encodes CASSFAGSEGYTF.

The DNA of the CDR3 is TGCGCCAGCAGCCCGTCGTCAGGGTTCCAGGGCGCAGATACGCAGTATTTT. Protein product: CASSPSSGFQGADTQYF. J is TRBJ2-3 and V is TRBV4-1; possible D gene TRBD1, 5 bases. The CDR3 totals 17 residues. Deletions cut 4 bases from V and 4 bases from J, with 21 bases between. CDR1 and CDR2 (germline): MGHRA, YSYEKL.

The CDR3 DNA reads TGTGCCAGCAGCTTCGGGCGGGACAGGGGGCTTCCAGAGACCCAGTACTTC. It translates to CASSFGRDRGLPETQYF. This chain connects TRBV5-4 to TRBJ2-5; 12 bases are a match to TRBD1. J gave up 4 bases and V 2 bases, and 9 bases lay outside the gene matches. CDR1 and CDR2 (germline): SGHNT, YYREEE (reference sequence). The length of the CDR3 is 17 residues. Full variable domain (outside the CDR3, taken from reference TRBV5-4 and TRBJ2-5): ETGVTQSPTHLIKTRGQQVTLRCSSQSGHNTVSWYQQALGQGPQFIFQYYREEENGRGNFPPRFSGLQFPNYSSELNVNALELDDSALYLCASSFGRDRGLPETQYFGPGTRLLVL.

The genes are TRBV7-8 and TRBJ2-3; 10 nucleotides align to TRBD2. Germline CDR1 is SGHVS and CDR2 is FQNEAQ. Unmatched junction bases numbered 9, after V lost 6 bases and J lost 6 bases. The CDR3 covers 15 residues. For the CDR3, the DNA is TGTGCCAGCAGTCCAAAGCGGGAGGGCCCTGATACGCAGTATTTT. This sequence encodes CASSPKREGPDTQYF.

This clone has more than one count but fewer than ten. J is TRBJ1-4 and V is TRBV15; D unresolved. The CDR3 spans 16 residues. Trimming stripped 2 bases from V and 0 bases from J, with 10 bases between. Germline V gives CDR1 LNHNV, CDR2 YYDKDF (reference sequence). The CDR3 DNA is TGTGCCACCAGCAGACTCCCCCGGGCAACTAATGAAAAACTGTTTTTT. This translates into CATSRLPRATNEKLFF.

The chain couples TRBV7-3 to TRBJ2-7; 7 nucleotides match TRBD2. In germline, CDR1 is SGHTA, CDR2 FQGTGA. Germline trimming cut 4 bases from V and 1 base from J; bases unmatched to any gene: 7. The CDR3 runs to 15 residues. CDR3 amino acids: CASSSGRGSSYEQYF. The CDR3, as DNA: TGTGCCAGCAGCTCGGGGAGGGGTAGTTCCTACGAGCAGTACTTC. Looking up the rest from reference TRBV7-3 and TRBJ2-7 gives the full variable domain: GAGVSQTPSNKVTEKGKYVELRCDPISGHTALYWYRQSLGQGPEFLIYFQGTGAADDSGLPNDRFFAVRPEGSVSTLKIQRTERGDSAVYLCASSSGRGSSYEQYFGPGTRLTVT.

This clone turned up a few times. The chain joins TRBV11-3 to TRBJ2-2, with a possible D match to TRBD1 (7 bases). CDR3 length: 17 residues. Trimming took 1 base from V and 5 from J, leaving 17 bases between them. The germline CDR1 and CDR2 sequences are SGHNT and YENEEA. CDR3 in amino acids: CASSLGGTAGGTGELFF. The CDR3 DNA reads as TGTGCCAGCAGCTTAGGGGGGACAGCCGGAGGGACCGGGGAGCTGTTTTTT.

The CDR3 region is CASSSQRITEAFF. The CDR3 region has the DNA TGTGCCAGCAGCTCACAAAGAATCACTGAAGCTTTCTTT. The chain couples TRBV7-2 to TRBJ1-1; no clear D gene. CDR1 is SGHTA, CDR2 FQGNSA, per germline. V dropped 4 bases and J dropped 4 bases, with 10 bases sitting between them. CDR3 length: 13 residues.

This chain connects TRBV4-1 to TRBJ1-1; a weak D match, TRBD1 (6 bases). CDR1 and CDR2 from the germline V gene are MGHRA and YSYEKL. There are 14 residues in the CDR3. With 2 bases removed from V and 3 bases from J, the gap between germline ends came to 10 bases. The CDR3 sequence: CASSQQGLDTEAFF. The CDR3 DNA sequence: TGCGCCAGCAGCCAACAGGGGTTAGACACTGAAGCTTTCTTT.

The chain has TRBV6-6 and TRBJ2-1, with a possible D match to TRBD2 (5 bases). V dropped 11 bases and J dropped 8 bases, with 22 bases sitting between them. Germline V CDR1 and CDR2: MNHNY, SVGAGI (reference sequence). The CDR3 runs to 14 residues. The CDR3 DNA is TGTGCCTCCCTGGCGGGCCCTAGAAGGCATGAGCAGTTCTTC. Encoded protein: CASLAGPRRHEQFF.

V usage is TRBV11-3 and J usage is TRBJ2-7; TRBD2 matches 8 bases. V gave up 5 bases and J gave up 1 base; unmatched junction bases: 16. Germline values: CDR1 SGHNT, CDR2 YENEEA. This CDR3 comprises 18 residues. CDR3 protein: CASSPSTGSGSRSYEQYF. CDR3 bases: TGTGCCAGCAGCCCCTCCACGGGGAGCGGGAGTCGGTCCTACGAGCAGTACTTC.

The chain employs TRBV11-2 and TRBJ1-5, with 8 bases matching TRBD1. The CDR3 has 15 amino acids. The germline V gene has CDR1 SGHAT and CDR2 FQNNGV. V shed 5 bases and J 5 bases; nucleotides not matched to a gene: 8. Here the CDR3 DNA reads TGTGCCAGCAGCCCTACGGGACAGGTTGATCAGCCCCAGCATTTT. It is translated as CASSPTGQVDQPQHF. Complete variable domain (other parts from reference TRBV11-2 and TRBJ1-5): EAGVAQSPRYKIIEKRQSVAFWCNPISGHATLYWYQQILGQGPKLLIQFQNNGVVDDSQLPKDRFSAERLKGVDSTLKIQPAKLEDSAVYLCASSPTGQVDQPQHFGDGTRLSIL.

The chain employs TRBV6-1 and TRBJ2-2, with 8 bases fitting TRBD2. The CDR3 sequence is 16 residues long. Unmatched junction bases numbered 7, after V lost 2 bases and J lost 5 bases. The V gene's germline CDR1 is MNHNS and CDR2 SASEGT. The CDR3 protein is CASSERGGAGTGELFF. The CDR3 region has the DNA TGTGCCAGCAGTGAACGGGGGGGCGCGGGTACCGGGGAGCTGTTTTTT.

J is TRBJ1-1 and V is TRBV7-9; D might be TRBD1 (5 bases). The germline CDR1 and CDR2 sequences are SEHNR and FQNEAQ (reference sequence). Trimming cost V 6 bases and J 4 bases, with 15 bases left between them. CDR3 length: 14 amino acids. The DNA of the CDR3 is TGTGCCAGCAGTCCGGTTGGGGGGGGCACTGAAGCTTTCTTT. Translation: CASSPVGGGTEAFF.

This chain links TRBV2 with TRBJ1-5; maybe TRBD1 (6 bases). The V end was cut by 10 bases, the J end by 2 bases, with 18 bases between. Germline CDR1 SNHLY, CDR2 FYNNEI. This CDR3 has 15 amino acids. The CDR3: CATQRVGGGNQPQHF. The CDR3 nucleotides read TGTGCCACCCAAAGGGTAGGGGGTGGCAATCAGCCCCAGCATTTT. Combining the CDR3 with reference TRBV2 and TRBJ1-5 gives the whole variable domain EPEVTQTPSHQVTQMGQEVILRCVPISNHLYFYWYRQILGQKVEFLVSFYNNEISEKSEIFDDQFSVERPDGSNFTLKIRSTKLEDSAMYFCATQRVGGGNQPQHFGDGTRLSIL.

CDR3 in DNA: TGCGCCAGCAGCTTGGAACTTAACACAGATACGCAGTATTTT. It is translated as CASSLELNTDTQYF. The chain links TRBV5-1 to TRBJ2-3; D gene unclear. Germline V gene lookup returns CDR1 SGHRS and CDR2 YFSETQ. The CDR3 is made up of 14 amino acids. V was trimmed by 0 bases and J by 2 bases, leaving 7 bases between them. The full variable domain, with the rest looked up from reference TRBV5-1 and TRBJ2-3, is KAGVTQTPRYLIKTRGQQVTLSCSPISGHRSVSWYQQTPGQGLQFLFEYFSETQRNKGNFPGRFSGRQFSNSRSEMNVSTLELGDSALYLCASSLELNTDTQYFGPGTRLTVL.

This chain links TRBV30 with TRBJ2-7; TRBD2 matches 10 bases. The CDR3 loop spans 16 amino acids. The germline V gene encodes CDR1 GTSNPN and CDR2 SVGIG (reference sequence). Trimming removed 2 bases from V and 1 base from J; junction bases left unmatched: 8. CDR3 in amino acids: CAWSFRGTSASYEQYF. The DNA of the CDR3 is TGTGCCTGGAGTTTTCGCGGGACTAGCGCATCCTACGAGCAGTACTTC. The full variable domain, in which reference TRBV30 and TRBJ2-7 provide the parts outside the CDR3, is SQTIHQWPATLVQPVGSPLSLECTVEGTSNPNLYWYRQAAGRGLQLLFYSVGIGQISSEVPQNLSASRPQDRQFILSSKKLLLSDSGFYLCAWSFRGTSASYEQYFGPGTRLTVT.